This TCR beta chain was recorded in a study of cytomegalovirus exposure and HLA in healthy donors. The PCR made use of 60 Vbeta and 13 Jbeta primers. The protocol was immunoSEQ multiplex PCR, while the TCRdb copy is restricted to in-frame clones and leaves out a portion. There are 200,000 to 250,000 clones in the sample; around 73% occur only once, and approximately 3.9% lies in the top ten. The CDR3 spans 13 residues. Germline lookup yields CDR1 SGHTA and CDR2 FQGNSA. V dropped 4 bases and J dropped 4; count of bases not matched to a gene: 3. The sample was PBMCs. This clonotype was sampled from a male donor in good health and CMV-seronegative. The chain links TRBV7-2 to TRBJ1-2; 7 nucleotides match TRBD1. The CDR3 loop reads CASSYTGAYGYTF. For the CDR3, the DNA is TGTGCCAGCAGCTATACAGGGGCCTATGGCTACACCTTC.